This entry lists 10 T cell receptor beta chains sequenced from one sample in a study of siplizumab effects on memory and regulatory T cells. Sequenced by immunoSEQ multiplex PCR; TCRdb stores in-frame clones only, minus some. Among more than 12,000 clones listed, around 41% were seen once. These receptors' targets are unknown. Researchers cocultured the mixed lymphocyte reaction cells at 37°C for 6 days. Sequencing used CFSE-low (dividing) CD4+ T cells sorted from an allogeneic mixed lymphocyte reaction. The receptors stem from a human donor in good health; the cells came from an allogeneic mixed lymphocyte reaction. Some clones in this sample may be carry-over from other donors' samples.

V is TRBV6-1 and J is TRBJ2-7, with 8 bases fitting TRBD2. Germline trimming cut 2 bases from V and 1 base from J; bases unmatched to any gene: 7. The germline V gene has CDR1 MNHNS and CDR2 SASEGT. The CDR3 covers 16 residues. The CDR3 loop reads CASSESYAGGSYEQYF. CDR3 nucleotides: TGTGCCAGCAGTGAATCCTATGCGGGAGGATCCTACGAGCAGTACTTC.

This clone is medium-sized within its sample. The V and J genes are TRBV5-5 and TRBJ2-7, with 13 bases aligning to TRBD2. CDR1 is SGHKS and CDR2 is YYEKEE in the germline V gene (reference sequence). This CDR3 has 15 amino acids. The junction had 4 bases not matched to a gene; V was cut back by 4 bases and J by 3 bases. The CDR3 reads CASSRGLAGLYEQYF. The CDR3 DNA reads TGTGCCAGCAGCCGGGGACTAGCGGGACTCTACGAGCAGTACTTC. The variable domain in full, completed from reference TRBV5-5 and TRBJ2-7, reads DAGVTQSPTHLIKTRGQQVTLRCSPISGHKSVSWYQQVLGQGPQFIFQYYEKEERGRGNFPDRFSARQFPNYSSELNVNALLLGDSALYLCASSRGLAGLYEQYFGPGTRLTVT.

The chain uses TRBV9 and TRBJ2-3, with TRBD1 matching 7 bases. Germline V gives CDR1 SGDLS, CDR2 YYNGEE. Unmatched junction bases numbered 6, after V lost 1 base and J lost 4 bases. This CDR3 comprises 15 residues. The CDR3 DNA is TGTGCCAGCAGCGTATCAGGGGGTGGGCCAGATACGCAGTATTTT. As protein: CASSVSGGGPDTQYF.

This chain joins TRBV5-8 and TRBJ2-5; D is undetermined. Germline-derived CDR1 and CDR2 are SGHTS and YDEGEE. V was shortened by 4 bases and J by 4 bases, with 11 bases between the two germline ends. CDR3 length: 13 residues. Here the CDR3 reads CASSPAARETQYF. Written as DNA, the CDR3 is TGTGCCAGCAGCCCAGCCGCCAGAGAGACCCAGTACTTC.

The J gene is TRBJ1-2, the V gene TRBV7-1; D is unresolved. TRBV7-1 is reported as an ORF; its role is uncertain. V dropped 5 bases and J dropped 4 bases, with 14 bases sitting between them. This CDR3 region has 14 residues. DNA for the CDR3: TGTGCCAGCAGCGCGGAGGGAAAGACCTATGGCTACACCTTC. Encoded protein: CASSAEGKTYGYTF.

V is TRBV18 and J is TRBJ2-5; D is unresolved. The germline V gene has CDR1 KGHSH and CDR2 LQKENI. The CDR3 runs to 15 residues. The V end was cut by 3 bases, the J end by 2 bases, with 13 bases between. CDR3 coding DNA: TGTGCCAGCTCACCGAACGAGAGACTTCAAGAGACCCAGTACTTC. Translating it yields CASSPNERLQETQYF. The full variable domain, completed using reference TRBV18 and TRBJ2-5, is NAGVMQNPRHLVRRRGQEARLRCSPMKGHSHVYWYRQLPEEGLKFMVYLQKENIIDESGMPKERFSAEFPKEGPSILRIQQVVRGDSAAYFCASSPNERLQETQYFGPGTRLLVL.

This clone has only a few counts. The chain links TRBV6-5 to TRBJ2-7; 9 bases are a match to TRBD1. The germline V gene encodes CDR1 MNHEY and CDR2 SVGAGI. This CDR3 has 13 amino acids. The J segment lost 5 bases and the V segment lost 10 bases, leaving 9 bases of the junction unmatched. CDR3 sequence reads: CATTGGVYHEQYF. The CDR3 DNA sequence: TGTGCCACAACAGGGGGCGTGTACCACGAGCAGTACTTC.

The chain combines TRBV25-1 with TRBJ2-2; D is perhaps TRBD2 (5 bases). V was cut by 6 bases and J by 3 bases, with 14 bases left in between. The CDR3 is made up of 15 amino acids. Germline CDR1 reads MGHDK; CDR2 reads SYGVNS. CDR3 loop: CASSDWGVHTGELFF. The CDR3 DNA follows: TGTGCCAGCAGCGATTGGGGAGTCCACACCGGGGAGCTGTTTTTT.

The chain recombines TRBV5-4 with TRBJ2-3; 13 nucleotides line up with TRBD2. With 3 bases clipped from V and 3 bases from J, the junction kept 10 bases outside the gene matches. Germline CDR1 SGHNT, CDR2 YYREEE (reference sequence). This CDR3 is 18 amino acids long. The CDR3 bases are TGTGCCAGCAGCTCACAGACTAGCGGGAGGTCTTCGACAGATACGCAGTATTTT. Encoded protein: CASSSQTSGRSSTDTQYF.

The V call is TRBV19, the J call TRBJ2-1; D uncertain. V lost 4 bases to trimming and J lost 8 bases, with 18 bases between them. Per germline, CDR1 LNHDA and CDR2 SQIVND (reference sequence). This CDR3 spans 15 amino acids. CDR3 region: CASSKSWLTNDEQFF. The CDR3 nucleotides read TGTGCCAGTAGTAAATCCTGGCTGACAAACGATGAGCAGTTCTTC.